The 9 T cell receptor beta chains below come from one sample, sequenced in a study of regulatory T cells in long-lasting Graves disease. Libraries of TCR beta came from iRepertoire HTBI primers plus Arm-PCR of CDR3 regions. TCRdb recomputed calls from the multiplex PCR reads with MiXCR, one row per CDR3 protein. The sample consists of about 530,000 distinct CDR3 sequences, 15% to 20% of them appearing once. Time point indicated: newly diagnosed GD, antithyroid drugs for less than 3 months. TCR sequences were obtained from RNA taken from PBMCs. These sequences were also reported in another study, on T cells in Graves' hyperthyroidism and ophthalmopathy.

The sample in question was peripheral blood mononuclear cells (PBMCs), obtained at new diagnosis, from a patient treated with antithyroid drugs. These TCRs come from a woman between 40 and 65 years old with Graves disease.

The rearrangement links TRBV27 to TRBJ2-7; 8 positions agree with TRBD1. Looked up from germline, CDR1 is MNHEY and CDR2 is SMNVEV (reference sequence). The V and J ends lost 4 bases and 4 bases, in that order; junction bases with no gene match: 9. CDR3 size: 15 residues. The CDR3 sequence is CASSSPGQASYEQYF. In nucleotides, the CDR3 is TGTGCCAGCAGTTCCCCGGGACAGGCTTCATACGAGCAGTACTTC.

CDR3 in amino acids: CASSLEAGQNYGYTF. DNA for the CDR3: TGTGCCAGCAGCTTAGAGGCGGGACAGAACTATGGCTACACCTTC. The chain employs TRBV7-2 and TRBJ1-2; 7 bases match TRBD1. Germline loops: CDR1 SGHTA, CDR2 FQGNSA. CDR3 size: 15 residues. V shed 1 base and J 2 bases; nucleotides not matched to a gene: 4.

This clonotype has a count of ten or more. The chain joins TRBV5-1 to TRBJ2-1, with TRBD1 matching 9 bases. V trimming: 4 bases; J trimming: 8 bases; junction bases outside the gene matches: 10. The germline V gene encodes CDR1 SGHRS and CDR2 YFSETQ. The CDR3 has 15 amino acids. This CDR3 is CASSIQGASPDEQFF. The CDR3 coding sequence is TGCGCCAGCAGCATACAGGGGGCGAGTCCTGATGAGCAGTTCTTC. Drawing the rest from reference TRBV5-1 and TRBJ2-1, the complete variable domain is KAGVTQTPRYLIKTRGQQVTLSCSPISGHRSVSWYQQTPGQGLQFLFEYFSETQRNKGNFPGRFSGRQFSNSRSEMNVSTLELGDSALYLCASSIQGASPDEQFFGPGTRLTVL.

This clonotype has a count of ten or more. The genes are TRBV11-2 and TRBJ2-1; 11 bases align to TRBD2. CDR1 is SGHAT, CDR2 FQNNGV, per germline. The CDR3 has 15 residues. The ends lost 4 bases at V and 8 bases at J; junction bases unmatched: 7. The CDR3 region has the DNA TGTGCCAGCAGCTCCTTAGCGGGGGGGCCCTATGAGCAGTTCTTC. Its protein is CASSSLAGGPYEQFF. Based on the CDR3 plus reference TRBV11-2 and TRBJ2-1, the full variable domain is EAGVAQSPRYKIIEKRQSVAFWCNPISGHATLYWYQQILGQGPKLLIQFQNNGVVDDSQLPKDRFSAERLKGVDSTLKIQPAKLEDSAVYLCASSSLAGGPYEQFFGPGTRLTVL.

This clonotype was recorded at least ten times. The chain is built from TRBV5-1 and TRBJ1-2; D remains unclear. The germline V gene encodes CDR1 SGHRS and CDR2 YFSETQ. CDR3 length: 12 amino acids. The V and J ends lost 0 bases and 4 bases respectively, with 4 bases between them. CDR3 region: CASSLDAYGYTF. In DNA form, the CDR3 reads TGCGCCAGCAGCTTGGATGCCTATGGCTACACCTTC.

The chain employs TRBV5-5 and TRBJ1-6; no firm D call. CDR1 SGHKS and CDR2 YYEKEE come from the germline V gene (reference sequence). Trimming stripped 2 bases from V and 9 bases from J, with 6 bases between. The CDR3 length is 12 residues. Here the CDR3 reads CASSLSTSPLHF. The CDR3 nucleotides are TGTGCCAGCAGCTTATCCACTTCACCCCTCCACTTT.

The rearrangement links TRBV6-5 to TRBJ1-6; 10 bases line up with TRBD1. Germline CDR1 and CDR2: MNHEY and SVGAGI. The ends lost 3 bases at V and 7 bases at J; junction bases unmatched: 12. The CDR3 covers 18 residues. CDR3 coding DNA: TGTGCCAGCAGTTATTACCCCGGGACAGGGGTTGGAAATTCACCCCTCCACTTT. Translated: CASSYYPGTGVGNSPLHF.

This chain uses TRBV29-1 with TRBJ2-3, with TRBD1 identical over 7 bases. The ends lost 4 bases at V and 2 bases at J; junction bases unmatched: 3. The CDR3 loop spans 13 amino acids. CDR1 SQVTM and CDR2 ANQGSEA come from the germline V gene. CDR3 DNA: TGCAGCGTTGTTGACAGGGACACAGATACGCAGTATTTT. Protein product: CSVVDRDTDTQYF.

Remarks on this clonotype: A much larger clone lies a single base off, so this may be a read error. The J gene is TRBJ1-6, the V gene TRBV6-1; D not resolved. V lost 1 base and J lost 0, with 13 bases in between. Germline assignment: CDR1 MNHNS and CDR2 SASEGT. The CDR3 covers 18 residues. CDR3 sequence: CASSEDSGLSSYNSPLHF. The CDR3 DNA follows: TGTGCCAGCAGTGAAGATTCAGGACTGAGCTCCTATAATTCACCCCTCCACTTT.